What follows are 16 T cell receptor beta chains derived from one specimen sequenced in a study of blood T cell repertoires in COVID-19. Method: immunoSEQ multiplex PCR; TCRdb's copy keeps in-frame clones and lacks some. The sample lists around 90,000 clones, almost 90% seen once, with around 1.9% in the top ten. The sequencing sample was made of peripheral blood. The source is a man aged 45-65 years with COVID-19, enrolled during active disease.

The genes are TRBV11-1 and TRBJ2-3; 7 nucleotides agree with TRBD1. V lost 4 bases, J lost 1 base, and 5 bases stayed unmatched. The CDR3 has 15 residues. The germline V gene has CDR1 SGHAT and CDR2 FQDESV (reference sequence). The CDR3 sequence is CASSSDRDRTDTQYF. The DNA for the CDR3 is TGTGCCAGCAGCTCCGACAGGGACCGCACAGATACGCAGTATTTT.

This clone was picked up one time. V is TRBV3-1 (or the pseudogene TRBV3-2) and J is TRBJ1-5; tentative D call: TRBD1 (5 bases). From germline, CDR1 is LGHDT and CDR2 YNNKEL (reference sequence). The CDR3 is made up of 15 amino acids. Between the trimmed V and J ends, which lost 6 bases and 4 bases, there was a span of 16 bases. CDR3 DNA: TGTGCCAGCAGTTCGGGTTCAGGGAATAATCAGCCCCAGCATTTT. It yields the protein CASSSGSGNNQPQHF.

This rearrangement joins TRBV16 to TRBJ1-3, with D perhaps TRBD1 (6 bases). The germline gives CDR1 KGHSY, CDR2 FQNENV. Trimming left V 2 bases short and J 1 base short, with 9 bases between. The CDR3 is 15 residues long. The CDR3: CASSQRQDSGNTIYF. The CDR3 DNA is TGTGCCAGCAGCCAAAGACAGGATTCTGGAAACACCATATATTTT. The full variable domain, its missing parts supplied by reference TRBV16 and TRBJ1-3, is GEEVAQTPKHLVRGEGQKAKLYCAPIKGHSYVFWYQQVLKNEFKFLISFQNENVFDETGMPKERFSAKCLPNSPCSLEIQATKLEDSAVYFCASSQRQDSGNTIYFGEGSWLTVV.

The table lists this clone with a count of one. The CDR3 reads CASSLGSSGGYNEQFF. CDR3 bases: TGCGCCAGCAGCTTGGGGTCTAGCGGGGGCTACAATGAGCAGTTCTTC. V and J are TRBV5-1 and TRBJ2-1, with 10 positions matching TRBD2. Per the germline V gene, CDR1 is SGHRS and CDR2 is YFSETQ. J was trimmed by 3 bases and V by 0 bases; bases with no gene match: 3. The CDR3 extends over 16 amino acids.

The chain couples TRBV6-5 to TRBJ2-2; 9 bases are a match to TRBD1. The CDR3 has 14 residues. With 6 bases clipped from V and 10 bases from J, the junction kept 9 bases outside the gene matches. The germline gives CDR1 MNHEY, CDR2 SVGAGI. The chain's CDR3 is CASRLPGQGMELFF. Written as DNA, the CDR3 is TGTGCCAGCAGGCTGCCGGGACAGGGCATGGAGCTGTTTTTT.

This clone showed up just a few times. The chain couples TRBV14 to TRBJ2-5; 12 nucleotides line up with TRBD2. The germline CDR1 and CDR2 sequences are SGHDN and FVKESK. This CDR3 is built from 16 residues. Losses at the gene ends were 4 bases for V and 5 bases for J; bases not matched to a gene: 8. CDR3 coding DNA: TGTGCCAGCAGCCCCATGTCTAGCGGGGGGGCTGAGACCCAGTACTTC. The encoded protein is CASSPMSSGGAETQYF.

The chain is built from TRBV5-1 and TRBJ2-3; D is ambiguous. The CDR3 contains 12 residues. Trimming pared 4 bases from V and 2 bases from J, leaving 5 bases between. Germline CDR1 reads SGHRS; CDR2 reads YFSETQ. The CDR3: CASSPYTDTQYF. CDR3 in DNA: TGCGCCAGCAGCCCGTACACAGATACGCAGTATTTT.

This chain uses TRBV5-1 with TRBJ1-2, with D hard to call. The germline V and J ends were trimmed by 5 bases and 2 bases, with 16 bases remaining between them. The CDR3 runs to 15 residues. Looked up from germline, CDR1 is SGHRS and CDR2 is YFSETQ. The CDR3 is CASRTISDPNYGYTF. In nucleotides, the CDR3 is TGCGCCAGCAGAACAATCAGCGATCCAAACTATGGCTACACCTTC.

This chain uses TRBV10-3 with TRBJ1-5; TRBD1 matches 7 bases. This CDR3 region has 14 residues. The germline V gene encodes CDR1 ENHRY and CDR2 SYGVKD. V was pared by 6 bases and J by 1 base, with 3 bases of the junction left unmatched. In DNA, the CDR3 is TGTGCCATCAGGGGGACAGACAGCAATCAGCCCCAGCATTTT. Amino acids: CAIRGTDSNQPQHF.

The chain has TRBV25-1 and TRBJ1-2, with D uncertain. V was shortened by 2 bases and J by 4 bases, with 8 bases between the two germline ends. Germline values: CDR1 MGHDK, CDR2 SYGVNS. The CDR3 spans 13 residues. DNA of the CDR3: TGTGCCAGCAGTGAAGACATAGGCTATGGCTACACCTTC. This codes for CASSEDIGYGYTF.

This chain connects TRBV30 to TRBJ2-3, with TRBD2 matching over 8 bases. The J segment lost 2 bases and the V segment lost 2 bases, leaving 12 bases of the junction unmatched. Germline loops: CDR1 GTSNPN, CDR2 SVGIG (reference sequence). The CDR3 is made up of 17 amino acids. CDR3 in amino acids: CAWSSPWTGGYTDTQYF. CDR3 nucleotide sequence: TGTGCCTGGAGTTCCCCCTGGACGGGAGGGTACACAGATACGCAGTATTTT. The variable domain in full, completed from reference TRBV30 and TRBJ2-3, reads SQTIHQWPATLVQPVGSPLSLECTVEGTSNPNLYWYRQAAGRGLQLLFYSVGIGQISSEVPQNLSASRPQDRQFILSSKKLLLSDSGFYLCAWSSPWTGGYTDTQYFGPGTRLTVL.

The chain joins TRBV18 to TRBJ2-1, with 14 bases that match TRBD2. Per germline, CDR1 KGHSH and CDR2 LQKENI. Losses at the gene ends were 8 bases for V and 0 bases for J; bases not matched to a gene: 9. The CDR3 consists of 18 residues. CDR3 bases: TGTGCCAGCCTCACGACTAGCGGGGGGGCATACTCCTACAATGAGCAGTTCTTC. Its protein product is CASLTTSGGAYSYNEQFF.

The CDR3 DNA reads TGTGCCAGCAGCCCACTAGCGGGGGGGCCTTCCCACGAGCAGTACTTC. Amino acids: CASSPLAGGPSHEQYF. The J gene is TRBJ2-7, the V gene TRBV11-2; TRBD2 matches 13 bases. CDR3 size: 16 residues. Trimming took 5 bases from V and 5 from J; bases not matched to a gene: 9. Per the germline V gene, CDR1 is SGHAT and CDR2 is FQNNGV.

As DNA, the CDR3 is TGTGCCAGTAGTCTGGGGACAGGGAACGCTCGGTCACCCCTCCACTTT. Its translation: CASSLGTGNARSPLHF. The J gene is TRBJ1-6, the V gene TRBV19, with TRBD1 identical over 9 bases. This CDR3 has 16 amino acids. Germline V gene data show CDR1 as LNHDA and CDR2 as SQIVND (reference sequence). V was pared by 5 bases and J by 10 bases, with 12 bases of the junction left unmatched.

The chain couples TRBV4-1 to TRBJ2-7; no clear D gene. This CDR3 has 13 residues. V lost 1 base, J lost 5 bases, and 9 bases lay in between. Germline CDR1 MGHRA, CDR2 YSYEKL. CDR3 bases: TGCGCCAGCAGCCAAGGCAGTGAGGACGAGCAGTACTTC. This encodes CASSQGSEDEQYF.

The V and J genes are TRBV30 and TRBJ1-6; maybe TRBD1 (5 bases). This CDR3 spans 15 amino acids. Germline V lookup: CDR1 GTSNPN, CDR2 SVGIG (reference sequence). Trimming shortened V by 2 bases and J by 7 bases, and 15 bases separated the two germline ends. The DNA for the CDR3 is TGTGCCTGGAGTCTCGCGGGGACGGGGAATTCACCCCTCCACTTT. This translates into CAWSLAGTGNSPLHF.